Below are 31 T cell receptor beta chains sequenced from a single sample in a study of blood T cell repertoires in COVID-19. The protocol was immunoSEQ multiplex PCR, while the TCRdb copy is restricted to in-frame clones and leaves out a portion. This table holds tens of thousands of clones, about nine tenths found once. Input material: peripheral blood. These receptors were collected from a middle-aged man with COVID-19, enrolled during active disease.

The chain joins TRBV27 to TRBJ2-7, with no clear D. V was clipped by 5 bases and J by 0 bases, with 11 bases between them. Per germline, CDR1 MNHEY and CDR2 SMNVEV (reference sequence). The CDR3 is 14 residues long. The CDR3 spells CASSRPQTSYEQYF. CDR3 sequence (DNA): TGTGCCAGCAGTCGCCCACAGACCTCCTACGAGCAGTACTTC.

CDR3 nucleotide sequence: TGTGCCAGCAAAGCGTCTAACTATGGCTACACCTTC. As protein: CASKASNYGYTF. This chain connects TRBV2 to TRBJ1-2; D ambiguous. V was cut by 7 bases and J by 0 bases, with 6 bases left in between. The CDR3 consists of 12 residues. Germline CDR1 is SNHLY and CDR2 is FYNNEI.

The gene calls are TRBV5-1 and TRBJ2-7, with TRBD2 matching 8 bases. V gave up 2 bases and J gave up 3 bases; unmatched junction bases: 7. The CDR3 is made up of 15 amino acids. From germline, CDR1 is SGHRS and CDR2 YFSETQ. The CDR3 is CASSLLTGGNYEQYF. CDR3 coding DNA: TGCGCCAGCAGCTTACTGACGGGAGGGAACTACGAGCAGTACTTC.

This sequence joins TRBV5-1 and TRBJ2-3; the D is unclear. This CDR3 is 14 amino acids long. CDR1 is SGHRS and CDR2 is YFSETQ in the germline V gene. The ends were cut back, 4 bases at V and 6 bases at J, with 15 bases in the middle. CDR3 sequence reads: CASSASRYGDTQYF. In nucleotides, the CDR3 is TGCGCCAGCAGCGCCTCCCGATACGGGGATACGCAGTATTTT.

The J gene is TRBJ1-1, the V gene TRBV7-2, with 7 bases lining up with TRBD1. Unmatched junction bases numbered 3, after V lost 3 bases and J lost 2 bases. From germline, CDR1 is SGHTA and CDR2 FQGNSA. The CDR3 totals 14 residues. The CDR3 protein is CASSFGTANTEAFF. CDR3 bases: TGTGCCAGCAGCTTTGGGACAGCTAACACTGAAGCTTTCTTT.

The CDR3 DNA reads TGTGCCAGCAGCTTACCGGGAGGAAACACTGAAGCTTTCTTT. Translating it yields CASSLPGGNTEAFF. The chain links TRBV7-2 to TRBJ1-1, with D unresolved. The CDR3 has 14 residues. The V and J ends lost 2 bases and 2 bases respectively, with 9 bases between them. Per germline, CDR1 SGHTA and CDR2 FQGNSA.

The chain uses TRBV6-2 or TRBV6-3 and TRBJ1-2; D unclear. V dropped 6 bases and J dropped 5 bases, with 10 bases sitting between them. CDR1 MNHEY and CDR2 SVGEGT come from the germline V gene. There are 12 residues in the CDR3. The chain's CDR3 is CASSSQTYGYTF. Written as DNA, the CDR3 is TGTGCCAGCAGCTCTCAAACATATGGCTACACCTTC.

The CDR3 loop is CASSSPGAGNTIYF. Written as DNA, the CDR3 is TGTGCCAGCAGTTCGCCAGGGGCTGGAAACACCATATATTTT. The gene calls are TRBV28 and TRBJ1-3; D possibly corresponds to TRBD1 (6 bases). This CDR3 is 14 amino acids long. Trimming shortened V by 4 bases and J by 2 bases, and 9 bases separated the two germline ends. CDR1 and CDR2 (germline): MDHEN, SYDVKM.

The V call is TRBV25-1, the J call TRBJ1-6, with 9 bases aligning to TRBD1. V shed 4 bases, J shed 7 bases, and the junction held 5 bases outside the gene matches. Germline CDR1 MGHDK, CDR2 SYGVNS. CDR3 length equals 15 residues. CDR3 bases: TGTGCCAGCAGTGGCTGGGACAGGGACAATTCACCCCTCCACTTT. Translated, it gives CASSGWDRDNSPLHF.

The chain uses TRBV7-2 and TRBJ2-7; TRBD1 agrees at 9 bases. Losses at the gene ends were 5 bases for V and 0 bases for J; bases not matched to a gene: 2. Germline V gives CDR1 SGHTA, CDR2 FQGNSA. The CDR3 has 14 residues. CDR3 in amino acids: CASSRTGASYEQYF. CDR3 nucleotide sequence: TGTGCCAGCAGCCGGACAGGGGCCTCCTACGAGCAGTACTTC.

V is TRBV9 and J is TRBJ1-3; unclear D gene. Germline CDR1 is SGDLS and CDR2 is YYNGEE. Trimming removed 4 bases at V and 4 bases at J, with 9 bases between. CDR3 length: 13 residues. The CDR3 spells CASSTVTGNTIYF. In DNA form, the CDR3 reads TGTGCCAGCAGCACAGTGACCGGAAACACCATATATTTT.

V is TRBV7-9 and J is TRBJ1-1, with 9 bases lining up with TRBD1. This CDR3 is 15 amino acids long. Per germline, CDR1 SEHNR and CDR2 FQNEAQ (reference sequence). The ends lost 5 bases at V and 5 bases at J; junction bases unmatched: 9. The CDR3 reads CASSPYRGRRTEAFF. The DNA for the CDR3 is TGTGCCAGCAGCCCCTACAGGGGGCGACGGACTGAAGCTTTCTTT.

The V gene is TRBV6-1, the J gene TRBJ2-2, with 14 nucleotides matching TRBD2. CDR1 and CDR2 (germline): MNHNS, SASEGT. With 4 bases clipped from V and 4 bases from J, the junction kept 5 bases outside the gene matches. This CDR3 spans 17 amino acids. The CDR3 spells CASSGGTSGSRTGELFF. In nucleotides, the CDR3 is TGTGCCAGCAGTGGCGGGACTAGCGGGAGTCGCACCGGGGAGCTGTTTTTT.

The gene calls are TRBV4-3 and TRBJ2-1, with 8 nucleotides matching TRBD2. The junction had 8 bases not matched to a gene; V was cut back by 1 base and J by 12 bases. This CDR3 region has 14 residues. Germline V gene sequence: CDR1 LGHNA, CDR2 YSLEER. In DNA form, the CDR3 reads TGCGCCAGCAGCCAAGGAGGGGTCGGACTAGCGCAGTTCTTC. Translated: CASSQGGVGLAQFF.

The CDR3 region is CASSHSKGERYEQYF. The CDR3 DNA reads TGCGCCAGCAGTCACTCCAAGGGAGAGCGGTACGAGCAGTACTTC. The J gene is TRBJ2-7, the V gene TRBV23-1, with D maybe TRBD2 (5 bases). TRBV23-1 is reported as an ORF; its role is uncertain. This CDR3 has 15 amino acids. Deletions cut 3 bases from V and 4 bases from J, with 16 bases between.

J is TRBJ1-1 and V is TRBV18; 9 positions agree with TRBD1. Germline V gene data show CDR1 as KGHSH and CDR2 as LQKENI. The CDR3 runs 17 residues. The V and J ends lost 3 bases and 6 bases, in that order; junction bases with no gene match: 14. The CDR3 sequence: CASSPRPGTGTGAEAFF. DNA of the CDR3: TGTGCCAGCTCACCTCGTCCCGGGACAGGGACCGGGGCTGAAGCTTTCTTT.

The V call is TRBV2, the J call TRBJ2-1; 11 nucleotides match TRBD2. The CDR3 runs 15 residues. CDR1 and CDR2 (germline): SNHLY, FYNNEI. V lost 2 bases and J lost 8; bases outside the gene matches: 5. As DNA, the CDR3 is TGTGCCAGCAGTGAAAACCGACTAGCGGGATATGAGCAGTTCTTC. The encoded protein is CASSENRLAGYEQFF. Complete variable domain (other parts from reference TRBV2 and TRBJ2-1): EPEVTQTPSHQVTQMGQEVILRCVPISNHLYFYWYRQILGQKVEFLVSFYNNEISEKSEIFDDQFSVERPDGSNFTLKIRSTKLEDSAMYFCASSENRLAGYEQFFGPGTRLTVL.

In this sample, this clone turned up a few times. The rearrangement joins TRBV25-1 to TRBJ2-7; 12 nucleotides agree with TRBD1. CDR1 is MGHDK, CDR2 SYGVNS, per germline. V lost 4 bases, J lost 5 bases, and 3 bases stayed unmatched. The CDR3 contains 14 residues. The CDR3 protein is CASSAGTGGHEQYF. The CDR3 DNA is TGTGCCAGCAGTGCTGGGACAGGGGGCCACGAGCAGTACTTC.

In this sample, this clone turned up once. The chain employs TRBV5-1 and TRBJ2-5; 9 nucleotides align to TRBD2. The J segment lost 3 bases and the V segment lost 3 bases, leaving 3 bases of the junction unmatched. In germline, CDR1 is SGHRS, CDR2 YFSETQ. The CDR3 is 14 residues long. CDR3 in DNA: TGCGCCAGCAGCTATAGCGGGAGTGAAGAGACCCAGTACTTC. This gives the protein CASSYSGSEETQYF.

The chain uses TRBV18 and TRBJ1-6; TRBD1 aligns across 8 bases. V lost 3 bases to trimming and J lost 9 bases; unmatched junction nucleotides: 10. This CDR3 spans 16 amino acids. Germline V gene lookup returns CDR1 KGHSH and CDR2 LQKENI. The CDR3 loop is CASSPRSAGGGSPLHF. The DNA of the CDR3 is TGTGCCAGCTCACCCCGTAGCGCAGGGGGCGGTTCACCCCTCCACTTT.

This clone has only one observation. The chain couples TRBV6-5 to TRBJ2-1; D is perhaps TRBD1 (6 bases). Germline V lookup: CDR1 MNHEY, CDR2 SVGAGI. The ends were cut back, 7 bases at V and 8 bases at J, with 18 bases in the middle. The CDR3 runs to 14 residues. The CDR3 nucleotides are TGTGCCAGCAAACGGAAGGGGACAATCGATGAGCAGTTCTTC. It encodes CASKRKGTIDEQFF.

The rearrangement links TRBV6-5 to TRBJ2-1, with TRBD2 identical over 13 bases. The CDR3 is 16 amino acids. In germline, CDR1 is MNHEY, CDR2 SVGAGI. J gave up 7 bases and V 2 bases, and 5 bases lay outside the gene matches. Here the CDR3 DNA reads TGTGCCAGCAGTTACCCCGGACTAGCGGGAGTGAATGAGCAGTTCTTC. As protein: CASSYPGLAGVNEQFF.

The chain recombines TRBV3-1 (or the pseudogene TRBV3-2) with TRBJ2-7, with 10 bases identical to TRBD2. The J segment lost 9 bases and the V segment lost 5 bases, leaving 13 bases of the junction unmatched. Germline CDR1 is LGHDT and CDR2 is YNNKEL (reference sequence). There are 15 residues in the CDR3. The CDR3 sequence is CASSTRLAGLRRQYF. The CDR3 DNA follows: TGTGCCAGCAGCACCCGACTAGCGGGCCTACGAAGGCAGTACTTC.

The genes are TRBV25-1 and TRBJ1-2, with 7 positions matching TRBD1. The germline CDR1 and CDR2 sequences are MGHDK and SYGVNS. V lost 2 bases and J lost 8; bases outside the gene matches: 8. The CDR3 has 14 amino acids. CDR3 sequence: CASSEDSGTDGYTF. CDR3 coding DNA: TGTGCCAGCAGTGAAGACTCCGGGACAGACGGCTACACCTTC.

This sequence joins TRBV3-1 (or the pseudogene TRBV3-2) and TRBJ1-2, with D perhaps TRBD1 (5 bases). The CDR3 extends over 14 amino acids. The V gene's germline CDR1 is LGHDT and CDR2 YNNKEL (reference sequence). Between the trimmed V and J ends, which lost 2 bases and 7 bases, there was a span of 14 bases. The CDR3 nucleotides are TGTGCCAGCAGCCAAACCCGACAGTCTTCTGGCTACACCTTC. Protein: CASSQTRQSSGYTF.

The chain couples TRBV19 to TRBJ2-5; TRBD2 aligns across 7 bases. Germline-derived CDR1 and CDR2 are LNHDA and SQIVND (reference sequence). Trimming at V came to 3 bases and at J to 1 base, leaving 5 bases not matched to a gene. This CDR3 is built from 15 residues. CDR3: CASSIGGGGQETQYF. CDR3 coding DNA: TGTGCCAGTAGTATCGGCGGCGGGGGCCAAGAGACCCAGTACTTC.

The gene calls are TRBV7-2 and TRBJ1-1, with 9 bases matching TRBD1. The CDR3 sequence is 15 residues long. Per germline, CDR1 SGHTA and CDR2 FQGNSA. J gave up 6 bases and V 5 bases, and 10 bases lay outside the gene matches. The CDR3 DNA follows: TGTGCCAGCAGCCAGACTGGGACAGGGTCTTCTGAAGCTTTCTTT. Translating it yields CASSQTGTGSSEAFF.

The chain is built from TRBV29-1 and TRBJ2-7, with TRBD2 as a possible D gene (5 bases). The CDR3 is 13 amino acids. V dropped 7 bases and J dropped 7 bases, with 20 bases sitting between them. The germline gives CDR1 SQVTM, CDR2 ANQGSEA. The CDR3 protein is CSGGSTYESEQYF. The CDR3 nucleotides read TGCAGCGGCGGGTCTACCTACGAATCGGAGCAGTACTTC.

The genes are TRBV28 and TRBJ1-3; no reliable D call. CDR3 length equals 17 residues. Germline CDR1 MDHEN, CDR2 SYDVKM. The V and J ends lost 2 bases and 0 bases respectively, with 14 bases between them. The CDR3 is CASSLGALRSSGNTIYF. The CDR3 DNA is TGTGCCAGCAGTTTAGGAGCCTTAAGAAGCTCTGGAAACACCATATATTTT.

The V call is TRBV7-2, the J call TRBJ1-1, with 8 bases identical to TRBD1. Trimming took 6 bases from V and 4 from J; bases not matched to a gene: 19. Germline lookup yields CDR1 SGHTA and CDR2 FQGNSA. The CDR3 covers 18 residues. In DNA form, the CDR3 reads TGTGCCAGCAGGAACTCACAGGGGGGGTATGTGTTTAGCACTGAAGCTTTCTTT. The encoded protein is CASRNSQGGYVFSTEAFF. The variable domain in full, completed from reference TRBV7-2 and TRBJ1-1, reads GAGVSQSPSNKVTEKGKDVELRCDPISGHTALYWYRQSLGQGLEFLIYFQGNSAPDKSGLPSDRFSAERTGGSVSTLTIQRTQQEDSAVYLCASRNSQGGYVFSTEAFFGQGTRLTVV.

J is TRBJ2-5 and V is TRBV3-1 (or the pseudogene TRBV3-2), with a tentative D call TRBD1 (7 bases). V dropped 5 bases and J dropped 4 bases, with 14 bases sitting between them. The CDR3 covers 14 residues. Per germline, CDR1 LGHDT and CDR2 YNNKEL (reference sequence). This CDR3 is CASSVGGGAETQYF. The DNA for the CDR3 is TGTGCCAGCAGCGTTGGAGGGGGCGCAGAGACCCAGTACTTC.